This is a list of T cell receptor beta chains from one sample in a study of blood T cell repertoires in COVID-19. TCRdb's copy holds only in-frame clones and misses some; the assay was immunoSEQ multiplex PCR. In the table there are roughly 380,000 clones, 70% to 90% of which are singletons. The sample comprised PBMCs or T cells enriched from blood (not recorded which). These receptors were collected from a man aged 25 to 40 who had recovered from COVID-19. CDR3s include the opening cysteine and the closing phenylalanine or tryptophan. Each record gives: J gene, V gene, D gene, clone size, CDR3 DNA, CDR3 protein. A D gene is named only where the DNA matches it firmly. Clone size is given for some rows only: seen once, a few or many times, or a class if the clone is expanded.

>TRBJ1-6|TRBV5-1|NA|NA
TGCGCCAGCAGCCTGGACAGAGATAATTCACCCCTCCACTTT
CASSLDRDNSPLHF
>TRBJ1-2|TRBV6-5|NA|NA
TGTGCCAGCAGTTACTCGAACAGGGAGGGCTACACCTTC
CASSYSNREGYTF
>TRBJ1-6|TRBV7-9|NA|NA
TGTGCCAGCAGCTTAGGGTCCCACTCCGATAATTCACCCCTCCACTTT
CASSLGSHSDNSPLHF
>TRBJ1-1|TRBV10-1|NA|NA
TGCGCCAGCAGTGAGTGGGGGGACCCACGAGGCACTGAAGCTTTCTTT
CASSEWGDPRGTEAFF
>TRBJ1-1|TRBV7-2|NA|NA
TGTGCCAGCAGCTCAGAGGCAGGGATTAGGGCTTTCTTT
CASSSEAGIRAFF
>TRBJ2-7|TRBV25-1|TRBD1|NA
TGTGCCAGCAGGGCAGGGGGATCCTACGAGCAGTACTTC
CASRAGGSYEQYF
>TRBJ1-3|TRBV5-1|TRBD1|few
TGCGCCAGCAGCTCCCGGCAGGGGGGAACTGAAAACACCATATATTTT
CASSSRQGGTENTIYF
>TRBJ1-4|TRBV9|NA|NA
TGTGCCAGCAGCCTCGGGGGGACTAATGAAAAACTGTTTTTT
CASSLGGTNEKLFF
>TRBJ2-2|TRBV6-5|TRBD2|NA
TGTGCCAGCAAACTAGCGTACGACACCGGGGAGCTGTTTTTT
CASKLAYDTGELFF
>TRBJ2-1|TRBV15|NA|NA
TGTGCCACCAGCAGCCCTAACCGGGGACTTTTTAGCTCCTACAATGAGCAGTTCTTC
CATSSPNRGLFSSYNEQFF
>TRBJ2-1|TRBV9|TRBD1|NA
TGTGCCAGCAGCGTAGCGGGACAGCAAAGTAATGAGCAGTTCTTC
CASSVAGQQSNEQFF
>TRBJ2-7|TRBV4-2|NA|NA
TGTGCCAGCAGCCAAGGGCAGGACTCCTACGAGCAGTACTTC
CASSQGQDSYEQYF
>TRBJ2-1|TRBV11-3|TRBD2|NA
TGTGCCAGCAGCTTAGATTCGAGGAGCGGGGGGGCTAACAATGAGCAGTTCTTC
CASSLDSRSGGANNEQFF
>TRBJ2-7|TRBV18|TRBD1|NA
TGTGCCAGCTCACCGTCGACAGGGGGCTCCTACGAGCAGTACTTC
CASSPSTGGSYEQYF
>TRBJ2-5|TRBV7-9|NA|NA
TGTGCCAGCAGCTTAGGTGCCGGACTGCCGTTAGAGACCCAGTACTTC
CASSLGAGLPLETQYF
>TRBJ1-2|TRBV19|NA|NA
TGTGCCAGTAGTGCCCGGGAGCCGAGGTCTAACTATGGCTACACCTTC
CASSAREPRSNYGYTF
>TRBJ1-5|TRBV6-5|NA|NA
TGTGCCATCGGACACGAGAATCAGCCCCAGCATTTT
CAIGHENQPQHF
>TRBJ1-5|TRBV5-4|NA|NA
TGTGCCAGCAGCTTGGGGGGTTCGGGAAGACTCGATCAGCCCCAGCATTTT
CASSLGGSGRLDQPQHF
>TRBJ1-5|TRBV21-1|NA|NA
TGTGCCAGCAGACTGACGGGGCAGCCCCAGCATTTT
CASRLTGQPQHF
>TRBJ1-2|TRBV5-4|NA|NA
TGTGCCAGCAGCTTGGATGAATTAGCCGGCTTTAACTATGGCTACACCTTC
CASSLDELAGFNYGYTF
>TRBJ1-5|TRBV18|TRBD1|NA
TGTGCCAGCTCCCCGGACAGGGCTATTCAGCCCCAGCATTTT
CASSPDRAIQPQHF
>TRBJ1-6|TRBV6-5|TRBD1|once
TGTGCCAGCAGCTCCGGGACAGGGGGTTCACCCCTCCACTTT
CASSSGTGGSPLHF
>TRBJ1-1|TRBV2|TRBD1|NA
TGTGCCAGCAGCGACAGGGGGAACACTGAAGCTTTCTTT
CASSDRGNTEAFF